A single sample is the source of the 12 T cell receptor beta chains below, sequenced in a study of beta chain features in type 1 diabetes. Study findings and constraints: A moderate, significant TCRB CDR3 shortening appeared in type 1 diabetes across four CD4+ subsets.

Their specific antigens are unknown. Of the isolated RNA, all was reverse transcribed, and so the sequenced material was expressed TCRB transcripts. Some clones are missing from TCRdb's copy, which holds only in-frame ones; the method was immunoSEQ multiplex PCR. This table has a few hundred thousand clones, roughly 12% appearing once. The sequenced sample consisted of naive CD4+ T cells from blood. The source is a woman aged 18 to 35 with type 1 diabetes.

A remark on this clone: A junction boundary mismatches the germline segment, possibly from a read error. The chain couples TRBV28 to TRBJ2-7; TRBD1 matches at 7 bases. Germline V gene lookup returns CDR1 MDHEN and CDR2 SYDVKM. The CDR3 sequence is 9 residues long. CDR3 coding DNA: TGTGCCAGCAGCAGACAGGGAGACTTC. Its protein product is CASSRQGDF.

Here the CDR3 DNA reads TGTGCCAGCACCTCCAGTGCGGGAGGACCCTACAATGAGCAGTTCTTC. It codes for CASTSSAGGPYNEQFF. The rearrangement joins TRBV28 to TRBJ2-1, with TRBD2 matching 8 bases. V dropped 7 bases and J dropped 2; count of bases not matched to a gene: 10. This CDR3 is 16 amino acids long. The V gene's germline CDR1 is MDHEN and CDR2 SYDVKM.

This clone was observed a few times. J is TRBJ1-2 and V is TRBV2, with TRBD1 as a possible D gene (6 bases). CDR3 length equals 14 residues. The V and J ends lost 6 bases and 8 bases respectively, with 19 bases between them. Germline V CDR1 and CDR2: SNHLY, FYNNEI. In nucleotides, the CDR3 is TGTGCCAGCAGGGCCCACCTACAGGGTAGGGGCTACACCTTC. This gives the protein CASRAHLQGRGYTF.

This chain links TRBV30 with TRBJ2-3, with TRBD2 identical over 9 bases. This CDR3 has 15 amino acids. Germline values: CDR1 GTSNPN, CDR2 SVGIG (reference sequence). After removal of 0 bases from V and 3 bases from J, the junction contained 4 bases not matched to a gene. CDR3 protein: CAWSVRLAATDTQYF. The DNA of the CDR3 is TGTGCCTGGAGTGTACGACTAGCGGCTACAGATACGCAGTATTTT.

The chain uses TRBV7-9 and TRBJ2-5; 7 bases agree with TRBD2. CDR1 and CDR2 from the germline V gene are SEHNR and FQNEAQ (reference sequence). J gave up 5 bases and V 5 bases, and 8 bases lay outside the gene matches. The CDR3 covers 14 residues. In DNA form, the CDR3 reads TGTGCCAGCAGCACCCGCGGGGGTGGCGAGACCCAGTACTTC. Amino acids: CASSTRGGGETQYF. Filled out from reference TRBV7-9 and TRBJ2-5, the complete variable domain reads DTGVSQNPRHKITKRGQNVTFRCDPISEHNRLYWYRQTLGQGPEFLTYFQNEAQLEKSRLLSDRFSAERPKGSFSTLEIQRTEQGDSAMYLCASSTRGGGETQYFGPGTRLLVL.

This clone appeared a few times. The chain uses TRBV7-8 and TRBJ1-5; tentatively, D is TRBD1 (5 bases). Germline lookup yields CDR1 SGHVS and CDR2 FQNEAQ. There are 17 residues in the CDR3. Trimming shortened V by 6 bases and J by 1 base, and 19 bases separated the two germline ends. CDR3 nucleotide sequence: TGTGCCAGCAGTTACCATCCACGGGGGAGAAGCAATCAGCCCCAGCATTTT. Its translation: CASSYHPRGRSNQPQHF.

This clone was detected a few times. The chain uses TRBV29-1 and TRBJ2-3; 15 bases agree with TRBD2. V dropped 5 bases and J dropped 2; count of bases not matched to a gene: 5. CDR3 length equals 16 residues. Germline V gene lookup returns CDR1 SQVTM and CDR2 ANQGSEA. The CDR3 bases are TGCAGCGTTATTGGACTAGCGGGAGGGCCCACAGATACGCAGTATTTT. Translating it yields CSVIGLAGGPTDTQYF.

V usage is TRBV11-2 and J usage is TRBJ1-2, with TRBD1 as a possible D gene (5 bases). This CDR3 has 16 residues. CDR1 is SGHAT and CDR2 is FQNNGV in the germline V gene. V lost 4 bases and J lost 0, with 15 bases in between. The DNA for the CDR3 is TGTGCCAGCAGCTCAATAAGTGGACATCCTAACTATGGCTACACCTTC. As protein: CASSSISGHPNYGYTF.

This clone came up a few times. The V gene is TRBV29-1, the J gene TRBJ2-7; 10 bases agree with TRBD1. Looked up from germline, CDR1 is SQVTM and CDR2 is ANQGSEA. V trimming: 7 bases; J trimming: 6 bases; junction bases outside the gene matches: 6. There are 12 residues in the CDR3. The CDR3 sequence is CSGRDRGGEQYF. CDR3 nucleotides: TGCAGCGGCCGGGACAGGGGTGGCGAGCAGTACTTC.

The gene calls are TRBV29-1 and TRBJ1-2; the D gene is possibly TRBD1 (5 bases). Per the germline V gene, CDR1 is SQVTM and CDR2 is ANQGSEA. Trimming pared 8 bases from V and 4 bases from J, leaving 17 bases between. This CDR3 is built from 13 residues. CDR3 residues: CSFLKGNSYGYTF. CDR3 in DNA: TGCAGCTTTTTGAAGGGGAATAGCTATGGCTACACCTTC.

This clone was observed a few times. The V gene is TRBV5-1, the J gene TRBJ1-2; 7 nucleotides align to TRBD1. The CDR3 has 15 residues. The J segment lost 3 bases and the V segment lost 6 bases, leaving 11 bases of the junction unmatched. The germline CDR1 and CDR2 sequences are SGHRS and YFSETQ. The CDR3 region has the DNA TGCGCCAGCACCGCCTCAGGGGGAAACTACTATGGCTACACCTTC. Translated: CASTASGGNYYGYTF.

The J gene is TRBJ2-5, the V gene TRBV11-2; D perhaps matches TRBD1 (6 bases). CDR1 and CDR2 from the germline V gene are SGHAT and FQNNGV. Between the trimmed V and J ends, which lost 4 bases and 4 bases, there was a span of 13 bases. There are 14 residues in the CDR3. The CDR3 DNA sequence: TGTGCCAGCAGCTCACAGGGAATTGGAGAGACCCAGTACTTC. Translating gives CASSSQGIGETQYF.